This TCR beta chain stems from a study of blood T cell repertoires in COVID-19. Whole-study context: T cells, B-cell-depleted T cells, or PBMCs supplied cDNA or gDNA.

Profiling relied on immunoSEQ multiplex PCR, and the TCRdb table lists in-frame clones only, not all of them. The sample holds over 150,000 clones, around four fifths seen once. V dropped 1 base and J dropped 2 bases, with 17 bases sitting between them. The CDR3 loop spans 17 amino acids. Germline loops: CDR1 SGHAT, CDR2 FQNNGV. Sequenced input: peripheral blood. This chain connects TRBV11-2 to TRBJ2-5, with TRBD2 as a possible D gene (5 bases). This TCR came from a woman aged 60 to 75 with acute or convalescent COVID-19. The CDR3 loop reads CASSLVGNRGNQETQYF. The CDR3 region has the DNA TGTGCCAGCAGCTTAGTCGGGAATCGGGGAAATCAAGAGACCCAGTACTTC. Together with reference TRBV11-2 and TRBJ2-5, the CDR3 gives the full variable domain: EAGVAQSPRYKIIEKRQSVAFWCNPISGHATLYWYQQILGQGPKLLIQFQNNGVVDDSQLPKDRFSAERLKGVDSTLKIQPAKLEDSAVYLCASSLVGNRGNQETQYFGPGTRLLVL.